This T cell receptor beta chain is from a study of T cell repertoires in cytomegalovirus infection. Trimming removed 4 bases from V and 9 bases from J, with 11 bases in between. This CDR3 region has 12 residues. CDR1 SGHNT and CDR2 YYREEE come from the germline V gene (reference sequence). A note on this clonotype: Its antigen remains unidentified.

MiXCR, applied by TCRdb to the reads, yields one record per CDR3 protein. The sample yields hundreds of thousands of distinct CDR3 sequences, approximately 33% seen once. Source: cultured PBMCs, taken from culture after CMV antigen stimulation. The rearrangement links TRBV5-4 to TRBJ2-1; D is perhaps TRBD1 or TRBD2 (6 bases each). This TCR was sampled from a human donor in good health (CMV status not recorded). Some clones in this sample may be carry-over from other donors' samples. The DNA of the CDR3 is TGTGCCAGCAGCATAGGGGGAGGTGAGCAGTTCTTC. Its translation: CASSIGGGEQFF.